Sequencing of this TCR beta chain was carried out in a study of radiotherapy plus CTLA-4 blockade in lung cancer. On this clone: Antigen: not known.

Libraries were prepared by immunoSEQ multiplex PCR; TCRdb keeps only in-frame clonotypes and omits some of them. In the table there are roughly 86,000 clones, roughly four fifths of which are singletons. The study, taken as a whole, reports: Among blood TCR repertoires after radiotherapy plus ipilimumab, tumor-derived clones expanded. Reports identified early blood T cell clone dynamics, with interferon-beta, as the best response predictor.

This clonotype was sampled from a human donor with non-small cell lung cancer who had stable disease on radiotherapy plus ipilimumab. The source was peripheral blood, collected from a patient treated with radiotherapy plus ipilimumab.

CDR3 amino acids: CASSYSGQGGKGYTF. CDR3 DNA: TGTGCCAGCAGTTACTCTGGGCAGGGGGGTAAGGGCTACACCTTC. V and J are TRBV6-6 and TRBJ1-2, with TRBD1 matching 7 bases. This CDR3 region has 15 residues. Germline values: CDR1 MNHNY, CDR2 SVGAGI (reference sequence). With V trimmed by 0 bases and J by 8 bases, 9 bases remained unmatched.